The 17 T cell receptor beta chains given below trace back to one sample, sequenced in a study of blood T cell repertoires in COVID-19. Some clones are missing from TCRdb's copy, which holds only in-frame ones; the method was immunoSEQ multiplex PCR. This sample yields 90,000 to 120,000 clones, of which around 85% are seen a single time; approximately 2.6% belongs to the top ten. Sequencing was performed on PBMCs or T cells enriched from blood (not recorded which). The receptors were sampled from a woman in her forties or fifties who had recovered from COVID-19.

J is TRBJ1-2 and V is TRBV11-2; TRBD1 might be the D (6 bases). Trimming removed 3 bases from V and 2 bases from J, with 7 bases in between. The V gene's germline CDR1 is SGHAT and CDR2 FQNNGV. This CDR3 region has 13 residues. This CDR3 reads CASSFQGNYGYTF. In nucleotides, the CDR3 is TGTGCCAGCAGCTTCCAGGGGAACTATGGCTACACCTTC.

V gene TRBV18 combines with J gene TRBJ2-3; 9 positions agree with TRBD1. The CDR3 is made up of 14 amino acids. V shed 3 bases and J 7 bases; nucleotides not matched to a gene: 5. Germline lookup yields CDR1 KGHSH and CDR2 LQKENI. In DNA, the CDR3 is TGTGCCAGCTCACCCGGGACAGGGACATATACGCAGTATTTT. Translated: CASSPGTGTYTQYF.

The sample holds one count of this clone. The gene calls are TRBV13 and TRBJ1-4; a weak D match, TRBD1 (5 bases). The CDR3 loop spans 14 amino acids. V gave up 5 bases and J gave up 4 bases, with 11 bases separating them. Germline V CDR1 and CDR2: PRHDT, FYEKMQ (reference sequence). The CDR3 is CASSPRGFNEKLFF. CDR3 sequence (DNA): TGTGCCAGCAGCCCCCGGGGGTTTAATGAAAAACTGTTTTTT.

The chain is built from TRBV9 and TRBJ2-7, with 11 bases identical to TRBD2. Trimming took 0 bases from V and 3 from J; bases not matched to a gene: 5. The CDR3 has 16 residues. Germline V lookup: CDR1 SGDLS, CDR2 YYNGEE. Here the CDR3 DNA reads TGTGCCAGCAGCGTAGCCCCCCTAGCGGGAGGCTACGAGCAGTACTTC. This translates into CASSVAPLAGGYEQYF.

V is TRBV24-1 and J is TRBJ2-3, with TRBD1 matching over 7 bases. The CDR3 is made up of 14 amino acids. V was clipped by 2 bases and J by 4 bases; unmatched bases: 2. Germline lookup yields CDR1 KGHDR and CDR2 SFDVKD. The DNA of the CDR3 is TGTGCCACCAGTGATTCCGGGACAGCAGATACGCAGTATTTT. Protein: CATSDSGTADTQYF.

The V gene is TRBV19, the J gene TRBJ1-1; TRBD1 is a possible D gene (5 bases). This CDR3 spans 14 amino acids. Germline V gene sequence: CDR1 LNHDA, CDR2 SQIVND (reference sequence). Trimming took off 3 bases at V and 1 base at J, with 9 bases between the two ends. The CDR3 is CASSIGQGNTEAFF. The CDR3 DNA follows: TGTGCCAGTAGTATTGGGCAGGGGAACACTGAAGCTTTCTTT.

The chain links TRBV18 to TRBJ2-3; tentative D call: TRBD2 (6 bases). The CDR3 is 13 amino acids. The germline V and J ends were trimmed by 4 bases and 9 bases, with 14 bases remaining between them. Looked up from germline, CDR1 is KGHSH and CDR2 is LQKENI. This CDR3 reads CASSRDSQRTQYF. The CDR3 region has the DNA TGTGCCAGCTCACGGGACTCTCAGCGAACGCAGTATTTT.

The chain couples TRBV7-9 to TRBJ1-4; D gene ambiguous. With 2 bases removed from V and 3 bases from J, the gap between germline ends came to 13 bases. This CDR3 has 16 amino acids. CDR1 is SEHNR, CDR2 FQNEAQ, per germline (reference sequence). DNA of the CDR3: TGTGCCAGCAGCTTATATAGTCTCCCCTCTAATGAAAAACTGTTTTTT. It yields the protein CASSLYSLPSNEKLFF.

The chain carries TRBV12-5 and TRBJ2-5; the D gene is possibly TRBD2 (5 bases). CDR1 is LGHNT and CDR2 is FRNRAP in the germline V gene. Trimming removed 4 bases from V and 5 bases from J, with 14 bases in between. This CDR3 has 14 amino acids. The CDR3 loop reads CASGSTTSGETQYF. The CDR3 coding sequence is TGTGCTAGTGGTTCAACTACCTCGGGGGAGACCCAGTACTTC. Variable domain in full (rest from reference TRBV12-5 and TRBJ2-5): DARVTQTPRHKVTEMGQEVTMRCQPILGHNTVFWYRQTMMQGLELLAYFRNRAPLDDSGMPKDRFSAEMPDATLATLKIQPSEPRDSAVYFCASGSTTSGETQYFGPGTRLLVL.

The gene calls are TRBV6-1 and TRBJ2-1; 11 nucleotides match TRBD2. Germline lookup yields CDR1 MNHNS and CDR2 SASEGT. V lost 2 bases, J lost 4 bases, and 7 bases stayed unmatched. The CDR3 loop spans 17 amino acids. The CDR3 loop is CASSELTSGTSYNEQFF. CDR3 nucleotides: TGTGCCAGCAGTGAACTGACTAGCGGGACTTCTTACAATGAGCAGTTCTTC.

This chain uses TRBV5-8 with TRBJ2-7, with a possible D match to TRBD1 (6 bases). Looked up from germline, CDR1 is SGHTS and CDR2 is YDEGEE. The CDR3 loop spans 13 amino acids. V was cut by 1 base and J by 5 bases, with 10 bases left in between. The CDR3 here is CASSLYRDNEQYF. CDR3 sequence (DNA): TGTGCCAGCAGCTTGTATAGGGACAACGAGCAGTACTTC.

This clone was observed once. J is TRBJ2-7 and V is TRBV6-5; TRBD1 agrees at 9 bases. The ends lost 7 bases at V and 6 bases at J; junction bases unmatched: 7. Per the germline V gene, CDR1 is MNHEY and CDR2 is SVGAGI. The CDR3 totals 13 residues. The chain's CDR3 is CASTRDRAGEQYF. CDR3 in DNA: TGTGCCAGCACAAGGGACAGGGCGGGCGAGCAGTACTTC.

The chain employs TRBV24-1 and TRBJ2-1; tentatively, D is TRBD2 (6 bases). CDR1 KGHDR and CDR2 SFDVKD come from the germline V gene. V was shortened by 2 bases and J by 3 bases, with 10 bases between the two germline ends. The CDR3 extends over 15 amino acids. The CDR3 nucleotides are TGTGCCACCAGTGATTCTGGGGGGATCTACAATGAGCAGTTCTTC. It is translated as CATSDSGGIYNEQFF.

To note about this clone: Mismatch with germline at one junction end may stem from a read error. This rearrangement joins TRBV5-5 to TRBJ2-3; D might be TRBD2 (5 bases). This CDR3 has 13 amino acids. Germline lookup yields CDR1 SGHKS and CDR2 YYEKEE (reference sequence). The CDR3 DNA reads TGTGCCAGCAGCATTTTCGATGGGGAGTCGCTTGGTTTT. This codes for CASSIFDGESLGF. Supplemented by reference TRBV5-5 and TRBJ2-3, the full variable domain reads DAGVTQSPTHLIKTRGQQVTLRCSPISGHKSVSWYQQVLGQGPQFIFQYYEKEERGRGNFPDRFSARQFPNYSSELNVNALLLGDSALYLCASSIFDGESLGFGPGTRLTVL.

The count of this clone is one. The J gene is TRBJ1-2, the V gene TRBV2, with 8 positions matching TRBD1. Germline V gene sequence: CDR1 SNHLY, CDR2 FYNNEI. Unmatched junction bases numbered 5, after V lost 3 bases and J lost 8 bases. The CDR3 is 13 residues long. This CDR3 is CASSDRQGTGYTF. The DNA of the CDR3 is TGTGCCAGCAGTGACAGACAGGGGACGGGCTACACCTTC.

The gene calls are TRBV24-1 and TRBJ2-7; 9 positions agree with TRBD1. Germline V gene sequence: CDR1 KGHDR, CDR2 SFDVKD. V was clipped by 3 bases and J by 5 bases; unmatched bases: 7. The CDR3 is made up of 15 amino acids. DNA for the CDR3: TGTGCCACCAGTGATCCCGGACAGGGGCTCAACGAGCAGTACTTC. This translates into CATSDPGQGLNEQYF.

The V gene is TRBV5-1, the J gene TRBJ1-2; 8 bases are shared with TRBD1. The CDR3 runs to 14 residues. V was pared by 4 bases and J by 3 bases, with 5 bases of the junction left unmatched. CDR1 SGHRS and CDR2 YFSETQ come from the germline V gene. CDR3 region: CASSPGQEHYGYTF. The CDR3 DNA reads TGCGCCAGCAGCCCGGGACAGGAACACTATGGCTACACCTTC.